A single sample gave rise to the 21 T cell receptor beta chains below, sequenced in a study of radiotherapy plus CTLA-4 blockade in lung cancer. Using immunoSEQ multiplex PCR, the repertoire was profiled, and TCRdb retains in-frame clones only, with some absent. The sample consists of 110,000 or so clones, just under 80% of them appearing once. Specimen: peripheral blood, collected from a patient treated with radiotherapy plus ipilimumab. These receptors were collected from a human donor with non-small cell lung cancer who had a partial response to radiotherapy plus ipilimumab.

The gene calls are TRBV2 and TRBJ1-5, with 9 bases fitting TRBD1. With V trimmed by 9 bases and J by 5 bases, 5 bases remained unmatched. From germline, CDR1 is SNHLY and CDR2 FYNNEI. The CDR3 has 13 amino acids. The chain's CDR3 is CASEDRGDQPQHF. DNA of the CDR3: TGTGCCAGTGAGGACAGGGGTGATCAGCCCCAGCATTTT.

J is TRBJ1-1 and V is TRBV28; D is ambiguous. The germline V gene encodes CDR1 MDHEN and CDR2 SYDVKM. Between the trimmed V and J ends, which lost 3 bases and 1 base, there was a span of 12 bases. The length of the CDR3 is 15 residues. CDR3 sequence: CASSLAWAGNTEAFF. The CDR3 nucleotides are TGTGCCAGCAGTTTGGCGTGGGCAGGGAACACTGAAGCTTTCTTT.

The chain combines TRBV6-6 with TRBJ2-3; maybe TRBD1 (5 bases). Trimming shortened V by 0 bases and J by 3 bases, and 10 bases separated the two germline ends. Germline assignment: CDR1 MNHNY and CDR2 SVGAGI (reference sequence). The CDR3 sequence is 15 residues long. The CDR3 DNA follows: TGTGCCAGCAGTTACTCTCCGACAGAAACAGATACGCAGTATTTT. Its translation is CASSYSPTETDTQYF.

The chain carries TRBV7-2 and TRBJ2-1, with TRBD2 identical over 7 bases. The CDR3 totals 17 residues. From germline, CDR1 is SGHTA and CDR2 FQGNSA. The J segment lost 3 bases and the V segment lost 1 base, leaving 9 bases of the junction unmatched. For the CDR3, the DNA is TGTGCCAGCAGCTTAGGGAATAGCGGGTACCGCTACAATGAGCAGTTCTTC. Amino acid sequence: CASSLGNSGYRYNEQFF.

The chain uses TRBV7-6 and TRBJ1-4; D is uncertain. Trimming stripped 2 bases from V and 8 bases from J, with 12 bases between. Germline V lookup: CDR1 SGHVS, CDR2 FNYEAQ. The CDR3 is 14 residues long. The chain's CDR3 is CASSLTGYPEKLFF. In DNA form, the CDR3 reads TGTGCCAGCAGCTTAACGGGTTACCCCGAAAAACTGTTTTTT.

The table lists this clone with many counts. One end of the junction is discordant with germline, which a read error may explain. V and J are TRBV4-1 and TRBJ1-3; D gene uncertain. This CDR3 has 10 residues. Looked up from germline, CDR1 is MGHRA and CDR2 is YSYEKL. The CDR3 bases are TGCGCCAGCGGCCACGTGACCATATATTTT. This translates into CASGHVTIYF.

This clone was seen only a few times. The chain links TRBV7-2 to TRBJ2-3; 9 bases fit TRBD2. The junction had 5 bases not matched to a gene; V was cut back by 4 bases and J by 6 bases. Germline V gene lookup returns CDR1 SGHTA and CDR2 FQGNSA. The CDR3 runs to 14 residues. CDR3 amino acids: CASSSGLAKDTQYF. DNA for the CDR3: TGTGCCAGCAGCTCGGGACTAGCAAAGGATACGCAGTATTTT.

This clone occurred once. This chain links TRBV25-1 with TRBJ2-2; D ambiguous. The CDR3 sequence is 13 residues long. Looked up from germline, CDR1 is MGHDK and CDR2 is SYGVNS. V lost 4 bases and J 4 bases, leaving 7 bases between the germline ends. CDR3 sequence (DNA): TGTGCCAGCAGTGTCTGGAGCACCGGGGAGCTGTTTTTT. Translated: CASSVWSTGELFF.

The V and J genes are TRBV5-1 and TRBJ2-1, with 10 positions matching TRBD2. Germline-derived CDR1 and CDR2 are SGHRS and YFSETQ. Trimming removed 0 bases from V and 8 bases from J; junction bases left unmatched: 5. The CDR3 contains 15 residues. The CDR3 coding sequence is TGCGCCAGCAGCTTGGGTCTAGCGGGAGTGGATGAGCAGTTCTTC. Translation: CASSLGLAGVDEQFF.

This clone occurred a few times. The rearrangement joins TRBV6-5 to TRBJ1-6, with 8 bases fitting TRBD1. The germline gives CDR1 MNHEY, CDR2 SVGAGI. V dropped 6 bases and J dropped 10; count of bases not matched to a gene: 11. This CDR3 is 15 amino acids long. CDR3 protein: CASSILGTGESPLHF. CDR3 bases: TGTGCCAGCAGCATCCTCGGGACAGGCGAGTCACCCCTCCACTTT.

CDR3 sequence (DNA): TGTGCCAGCAGCTCGTCAAACATCGGGAGACAGAGTGAGCAGTACTTC. It is translated as CASSSSNIGRQSEQYF. The gene calls are TRBV7-8 and TRBJ2-5; D is possibly TRBD2 (6 bases). The CDR3 covers 16 residues. Trimming left V 4 bases short and J 11 bases short, with 26 bases between. Germline values: CDR1 SGHVS, CDR2 FQNEAQ.

The chain has TRBV5-6 and TRBJ1-3; 7 bases map to TRBD1. V dropped 4 bases and J dropped 1; count of bases not matched to a gene: 14. The CDR3 contains 18 residues. Germline V gene data show CDR1 as SGHDT and CDR2 as YYEEEE. CDR3 nucleotide sequence: TGTGCCAGCAGCCTTATAGGACAGGCCTTACTTTCTGGAAACACCATATATTTT. Its translation: CASSLIGQALLSGNTIYF.

This chain uses TRBV5-6 with TRBJ1-5, with a possible D match to TRBD1 (5 bases). Looked up from germline, CDR1 is SGHDT and CDR2 is YYEEEE. V was shortened by 1 base and J by 2 bases, with 16 bases between the two germline ends. The CDR3 contains 17 residues. The CDR3 region is CASSLLAGLGGNQPQHF. CDR3 bases: TGTGCCAGCAGCTTGCTCGCAGGGCTTGGTGGCAATCAGCCCCAGCATTTT. Drawing the rest from reference TRBV5-6 and TRBJ1-5, the complete variable domain is DAGVTQSPTHLIKTRGQQVTLRCSPKSGHDTVSWYQQALGQGPQFIFQYYEEEERQRGNFPDRFSGHQFPNYSSELNVNALLLGDSALYLCASSLLAGLGGNQPQHFGDGTRLSIL.

V gene TRBV6-6 combines with J gene TRBJ1-2, with 8 bases aligning to TRBD1. Germline CDR1 and CDR2: MNHNY and SVGAGI (reference sequence). This CDR3 contains 13 residues. The J segment lost 8 bases and the V segment lost 5 bases, leaving 7 bases of the junction unmatched. CDR3 in amino acids: CASSTGQVGGYTF. Written as DNA, the CDR3 is TGTGCCAGCAGTACGGGACAGGTTGGAGGCTACACCTTC.

V gene TRBV23-1 combines with J gene TRBJ2-1, with D perhaps TRBD1 (6 bases). TRBV23-1 carries the ORF label, with uncertain function. This CDR3 has 12 amino acids. V lost 4 bases and J 9 bases, leaving 10 bases between the germline ends. CDR3 nucleotide sequence: TGCGCCAGCAGTCTCAGGACAGCTGAGCAGTTCTTC. As protein: CASSLRTAEQFF.

The CDR3 coding sequence is TGTGCCAGCAGCGTAGATTATAGCGGGAGAGATACGCAGTATTTT. The encoded protein is CASSVDYSGRDTQYF. The rearrangement uses TRBV9 and TRBJ2-3, with 9 bases identical to TRBD2. CDR1 SGDLS and CDR2 YYNGEE come from the germline V gene. V lost 0 bases, J lost 5 bases, and 4 bases stayed unmatched. The CDR3 loop spans 15 amino acids. The full variable domain, its missing parts supplied by reference TRBV9 and TRBJ2-3, is DSGVTQTPKHLITATGQRVTLRCSPRSGDLSVYWYQQSLDQGLQFLIQYYNGEERAKGNILERFSAQQFPDLHSELNLSSLELGDSALYFCASSVDYSGRDTQYFGPGTRLTVL.

The CDR3 coding sequence is TGTGCCTGGAGTGGACAGGCGGATACGCAGTATTTT. Amino acids: CAWSGQADTQYF. This sequence joins TRBV30 and TRBJ2-3, with TRBD1 as a possible D gene (6 bases). The CDR3 has 12 amino acids. V was trimmed by 1 base and J by 6 bases, leaving 8 bases between them. From germline, CDR1 is GTSNPN and CDR2 SVGIG (reference sequence).

V usage is TRBV5-1 and J usage is TRBJ2-7; TRBD1 matches 7 bases. The CDR3 has 14 residues. Germline CDR1 and CDR2: SGHRS and YFSETQ. With V trimmed by 0 bases and J by 2 bases, 2 bases remained unmatched. The CDR3 is CASSLAGQTYEQYF. DNA for the CDR3: TGCGCCAGCAGCTTGGCGGGACAGACCTACGAGCAGTACTTC.

V is TRBV18 and J is TRBJ2-1; 10 bases agree with TRBD2. Germline CDR1 KGHSH, CDR2 LQKENI. This CDR3 region has 15 residues. J gave up 5 bases and V 6 bases, and 7 bases lay outside the gene matches. CDR3 DNA sequence: TGTGCCAGCTCTACCTACCTAGCGGGAGACAATGAGCAGTTCTTC. It codes for CASSTYLAGDNEQFF.

The J gene is TRBJ2-1, the V gene TRBV28; no reliable D call. Trimming removed 3 bases from V and 0 bases from J, with 9 bases in between. The germline gives CDR1 MDHEN, CDR2 SYDVKM. The CDR3 covers 15 residues. CDR3 bases: TGTGCCAGCAGTTTCGGCGGATACTCCTACAATGAGCAGTTCTTC. Translation: CASSFGGYSYNEQFF.

The chain employs TRBV2 and TRBJ2-1; 8 nucleotides line up with TRBD2. Germline V CDR1 and CDR2: SNHLY, FYNNEI. J lost 4 bases, V lost 4 bases, and 3 bases had no gene match. The CDR3 spans 14 residues. CDR3 bases: TGTGCCAGCAGTGTTAGCGGGGATTACAATGAGCAGTTCTTC. Encoded protein: CASSVSGDYNEQFF.